This T cell receptor (beta chain) appears in the sequencing data of a study of blood T cell repertoires in COVID-19. Overall study context: The United States, Italy and Spain were the sources of the acute and convalescent COVID-19 samples. T cells, B-cell-depleted T cells, or PBMCs supplied cDNA or gDNA.

Germline V gene sequence: CDR1 MRHNA, CDR2 SNTAGT. The CDR3 sequence is 16 residues long. TCRdb keeps only in-frame clones here, not all; method: immunoSEQ multiplex PCR. The table lists about 320,000 clones, 88% of them singletons. A word on this clone: One end of the junction varies from germline; a read error may be responsible.

The chain has TRBV6-4 and TRBJ2-1, with 11 positions matching TRBD2. The receptor was derived from a woman aged 25-40 years with COVID-19, enrolled during active disease. Material: peripheral blood. This CDR3 reads CASSHSGTSGDNEQFF. The DNA of the CDR3 is TGTGCCAGCAGTCACTCCGGGACTAGCGGAGACAATGAGCAGTTCTTC.